These 15 T cell receptor beta chains share one sample of origin, sequenced in a study of beta chain features in type 1 diabetes. No antigen is known for these receptors. General study results and limits: Shortening of TCRB CDR3s, moderate but significant, appeared in all four CD4+ subsets of Type 1 diabetes patients.

What was sequenced were expressed TCRB transcripts, since all of the isolated RNA had been reverse transcribed. Libraries were prepared by immunoSEQ multiplex PCR; TCRdb keeps only in-frame clonotypes and omits some of them. This sample carries a few hundred thousand clones, approximately 16% of them seen once, and the ten largest clones take approximately 0.086%. What was sequenced was naive CD4+ T cells from blood. All receptors come from a man aged 25 to 45 with type 1 diabetes.

The DNA of the CDR3 is TGCGCCAGCAGCTTGGGACCTAGCACAGATACGCAGTATTTT. Translation: CASSLGPSTDTQYF. The chain is built from TRBV5-1 and TRBJ2-3; D call uncertain. The ends were cut back, 0 bases at V and 0 bases at J, with 5 bases in the middle. This CDR3 has 14 residues. CDR1 is SGHRS and CDR2 is YFSETQ in the germline V gene.

This clone was detected a few times. The chain links TRBV29-1 to TRBJ1-1, with D possibly TRBD1 on 5 matching bases. V lost 6 bases, J lost 6 bases, and 20 bases lay in between. Germline V gene lookup returns CDR1 SQVTM and CDR2 ANQGSEA. The CDR3 contains 14 residues. CDR3 sequence: CSVEGPPEKAEAFF. CDR3 DNA sequence: TGCAGCGTGGAGGGACCGCCGGAAAAGGCTGAAGCTTTCTTT. Using reference TRBV29-1 and TRBJ1-1 for the parts outside the CDR3, the full variable domain is SAVISQKPSRDICQRGTSLTIQCQVDSQVTMMFWYRQQPGQSLTLIATANQGSEATYESGFVIDKFPISRPNLTFSTLTVSNMSPEDSSIYLCSVEGPPEKAEAFFGQGTRLTVV.

The chain employs TRBV7-9 and TRBJ1-1; D call uncertain. Trimming left V 0 bases short and J 5 bases short, with 10 bases between. CDR1 SEHNR and CDR2 FQNEAQ come from the germline V gene (reference sequence). The CDR3 totals 14 residues. CDR3: CASSLAGPETEAFF. The CDR3 DNA sequence: TGTGCCAGCAGCTTAGCAGGGCCCGAGACTGAAGCTTTCTTT.

The chain is built from TRBV5-1 and TRBJ1-2; D remains unclear. Trimming took off 5 bases at V and 6 bases at J, with 14 bases between the two ends. CDR1 is SGHRS, CDR2 YFSETQ, per germline. This CDR3 is 13 amino acids long. The CDR3 bases are TGCGCCAGCAGTTGGAAGGGTGCCGATGGCTACACCTTC. Its protein product is CASSWKGADGYTF.

This clone came up once. V and J are TRBV27 and TRBJ2-4; D remains ambiguous. Trimming pared 1 base from V and 2 bases from J, leaving 15 bases between. The CDR3 covers 17 residues. CDR1 is MNHEY, CDR2 SMNVEV, per germline (reference sequence). The CDR3 reads CASSLLGQTKTKNIQYF. The CDR3, as DNA: TGTGCCAGCAGTTTATTGGGTCAGACAAAGACCAAAAACATTCAGTACTTC.

In the case of this clone: This sample also contains other DNA sequences that code for the same CDR3. The rearrangement uses TRBV9 and TRBJ2-1, with 8 bases aligning to TRBD2. Looked up from germline, CDR1 is SGDLS and CDR2 is YYNGEE. The CDR3 has 15 amino acids. Trimming took 1 base from V and 4 from J; bases not matched to a gene: 4. This chain's CDR3 is CASSVSGSSYNEQFF. DNA for the CDR3: TGTGCCAGCAGCGTAAGCGGGAGTTCTTACAATGAGCAGTTCTTC.

A few counts support this clone. The gene calls are TRBV5-4 and TRBJ2-1, with TRBD2 as a possible D gene (5 bases). Germline assignment: CDR1 SGHNT and CDR2 YYREEE (reference sequence). V was pared by 3 bases and J by 3 bases, with 16 bases between. The CDR3 covers 16 residues. The CDR3 coding sequence is TGTGCCAGCAGCTCCGGTGGGAGTTCGGTCTACAATGAGCAGTTCTTC. It translates to CASSSGGSSVYNEQFF.

This clone was seen more than once but under ten times. The chain combines TRBV2 with TRBJ2-1; 7 bases fit TRBD2. Germline V gene lookup returns CDR1 SNHLY and CDR2 FYNNEI. The J segment lost 10 bases and the V segment lost 8 bases, leaving 2 bases of the junction unmatched. This CDR3 comprises 10 residues. As DNA, the CDR3 is TGTGCCAGCCGGCGGGGGGAGCAGTTCTTC. Translation gives CASRRGEQFF.

This chain links TRBV28 with TRBJ2-5, with 8 bases identical to TRBD1. CDR3 length: 16 residues. V dropped 2 bases and J dropped 5; count of bases not matched to a gene: 10. CDR1 and CDR2 from the germline V gene are MDHEN and SYDVKM. DNA for the CDR3: TGTGCCAGCAGTTTACGGCCCAGGGGGCGCGGGGAGACCCAGTACTTC. Its translation: CASSLRPRGRGETQYF.

This clone has only a few counts. At the DNA level, this CDR3 is encoded by other sequences in the same sample as well. The rearrangement links TRBV9 to TRBJ2-3; 7 bases fit TRBD1. Germline-derived CDR1 and CDR2 are SGDLS and YYNGEE. The length of the CDR3 is 14 residues. The J segment lost 3 bases and the V segment lost 0 bases, leaving 1 base of the junction unmatched. CDR3 protein: CASSVAQGTDTQYF. The DNA of the CDR3 is TGTGCCAGCAGCGTAGCACAGGGGACAGATACGCAGTATTTT.

Comments on this clone: A much larger clone sits a single nucleotide away, making a read error possible. The chain links TRBV5-4 to TRBJ2-7; D is undetermined. The CDR3 covers 11 residues. In germline, CDR1 is SGHNT, CDR2 YYREEE (reference sequence). Trimming shortened V by 2 bases and J by 3 bases, and 3 bases separated the two germline ends. The CDR3 is CASSFYYEQYF. DNA for the CDR3: TGTGCCAGCAGCTTCTACTACGAGCAGTACTTC.

J is TRBJ2-4 and V is TRBV10-2, with unresolved D. This CDR3 has 11 amino acids. V was trimmed by 8 bases and J by 7 bases, leaving 9 bases between them. Germline V lookup: CDR1 WSHSY, CDR2 SAAADI. The CDR3 region is CASRGSNIQYF. Here the CDR3 DNA reads TGCGCCAGCCGCGGATCCAACATTCAGTACTTC.

The chain links TRBV7-9 to TRBJ2-1, with 13 bases identical to TRBD2. CDR3 length: 17 amino acids. Germline V gene lookup returns CDR1 SEHNR and CDR2 FQNEAQ (reference sequence). The V and J ends lost 2 bases and 9 bases, in that order; junction bases with no gene match: 10. CDR3 coding DNA: TGTGCCAGCAGCTTACGCTCCGGGACTAGCGGGAACTTTGAGCAGTTCTTC. The encoded protein is CASSLRSGTSGNFEQFF.

This clone was observed a few times. This sequence joins TRBV9 and TRBJ2-4; D ambiguous. The CDR3 totals 12 residues. Germline assignment: CDR1 SGDLS and CDR2 YYNGEE. V lost 4 bases and J 10 bases, leaving 12 bases between the germline ends. CDR3 in amino acids: CASSQTRPIQYF. The CDR3 coding sequence is TGTGCCAGCAGCCAAACCCGACCTATTCAGTACTTC.

This clone came up a few times. The chain carries TRBV29-1 and TRBJ1-1, with TRBD1 identical over 7 bases. CDR1 is SQVTM and CDR2 is ANQGSEA in the germline V gene. Trimming cost V 6 bases and J 2 bases; bases outside gene matches: 6. This CDR3 comprises 13 residues. The CDR3 loop reads CSVGTALNTEAFF. CDR3 in DNA: TGCAGCGTAGGGACAGCTTTAAACACTGAAGCTTTCTTT. The whole variable domain, filled in from reference TRBV29-1 and TRBJ1-1, reads SAVISQKPSRDICQRGTSLTIQCQVDSQVTMMFWYRQQPGQSLTLIATANQGSEATYESGFVIDKFPISRPNLTFSTLTVSNMSPEDSSIYLCSVGTALNTEAFFGQGTRLTVV.